This TCR beta chain was sequenced for a study of T cell responses to AZD1222 COVID-19 vaccine. Study observations and caveats: At baseline, seropositivity was found in only a handful of AZD1222 recipients. Repertoires were obtained only post-peak T cell response.

Assay: immunoSEQ multiplex PCR; the TCRdb copy retains only in-frame clones and omits some. The sample consists of roughly 150,000 clones, about 92% of them appearing once. The length of the CDR3 is 16 residues. V lost 5 bases, J lost 0 bases, and 4 bases stayed unmatched. Per germline, CDR1 MNHEY and CDR2 SVGEGT. In its sample, this clone was seen once. Its antigen is undetermined. This rearrangement joins TRBV6-2 or TRBV6-3 to TRBJ2-2, with TRBD1 matching over 9 bases. The sequences come from peripheral blood, collected 28 days after the second AZD1222 dose. The source of this sequence is an adult who received the AZD1222 COVID-19 vaccine. The DNA of the CDR3 is TGTGCCAGCAGTCCCTGGACAGGGGCGAACACCGGGGAGCTGTTTTTT. Amino acid sequence: CASSPWTGANTGELFF.